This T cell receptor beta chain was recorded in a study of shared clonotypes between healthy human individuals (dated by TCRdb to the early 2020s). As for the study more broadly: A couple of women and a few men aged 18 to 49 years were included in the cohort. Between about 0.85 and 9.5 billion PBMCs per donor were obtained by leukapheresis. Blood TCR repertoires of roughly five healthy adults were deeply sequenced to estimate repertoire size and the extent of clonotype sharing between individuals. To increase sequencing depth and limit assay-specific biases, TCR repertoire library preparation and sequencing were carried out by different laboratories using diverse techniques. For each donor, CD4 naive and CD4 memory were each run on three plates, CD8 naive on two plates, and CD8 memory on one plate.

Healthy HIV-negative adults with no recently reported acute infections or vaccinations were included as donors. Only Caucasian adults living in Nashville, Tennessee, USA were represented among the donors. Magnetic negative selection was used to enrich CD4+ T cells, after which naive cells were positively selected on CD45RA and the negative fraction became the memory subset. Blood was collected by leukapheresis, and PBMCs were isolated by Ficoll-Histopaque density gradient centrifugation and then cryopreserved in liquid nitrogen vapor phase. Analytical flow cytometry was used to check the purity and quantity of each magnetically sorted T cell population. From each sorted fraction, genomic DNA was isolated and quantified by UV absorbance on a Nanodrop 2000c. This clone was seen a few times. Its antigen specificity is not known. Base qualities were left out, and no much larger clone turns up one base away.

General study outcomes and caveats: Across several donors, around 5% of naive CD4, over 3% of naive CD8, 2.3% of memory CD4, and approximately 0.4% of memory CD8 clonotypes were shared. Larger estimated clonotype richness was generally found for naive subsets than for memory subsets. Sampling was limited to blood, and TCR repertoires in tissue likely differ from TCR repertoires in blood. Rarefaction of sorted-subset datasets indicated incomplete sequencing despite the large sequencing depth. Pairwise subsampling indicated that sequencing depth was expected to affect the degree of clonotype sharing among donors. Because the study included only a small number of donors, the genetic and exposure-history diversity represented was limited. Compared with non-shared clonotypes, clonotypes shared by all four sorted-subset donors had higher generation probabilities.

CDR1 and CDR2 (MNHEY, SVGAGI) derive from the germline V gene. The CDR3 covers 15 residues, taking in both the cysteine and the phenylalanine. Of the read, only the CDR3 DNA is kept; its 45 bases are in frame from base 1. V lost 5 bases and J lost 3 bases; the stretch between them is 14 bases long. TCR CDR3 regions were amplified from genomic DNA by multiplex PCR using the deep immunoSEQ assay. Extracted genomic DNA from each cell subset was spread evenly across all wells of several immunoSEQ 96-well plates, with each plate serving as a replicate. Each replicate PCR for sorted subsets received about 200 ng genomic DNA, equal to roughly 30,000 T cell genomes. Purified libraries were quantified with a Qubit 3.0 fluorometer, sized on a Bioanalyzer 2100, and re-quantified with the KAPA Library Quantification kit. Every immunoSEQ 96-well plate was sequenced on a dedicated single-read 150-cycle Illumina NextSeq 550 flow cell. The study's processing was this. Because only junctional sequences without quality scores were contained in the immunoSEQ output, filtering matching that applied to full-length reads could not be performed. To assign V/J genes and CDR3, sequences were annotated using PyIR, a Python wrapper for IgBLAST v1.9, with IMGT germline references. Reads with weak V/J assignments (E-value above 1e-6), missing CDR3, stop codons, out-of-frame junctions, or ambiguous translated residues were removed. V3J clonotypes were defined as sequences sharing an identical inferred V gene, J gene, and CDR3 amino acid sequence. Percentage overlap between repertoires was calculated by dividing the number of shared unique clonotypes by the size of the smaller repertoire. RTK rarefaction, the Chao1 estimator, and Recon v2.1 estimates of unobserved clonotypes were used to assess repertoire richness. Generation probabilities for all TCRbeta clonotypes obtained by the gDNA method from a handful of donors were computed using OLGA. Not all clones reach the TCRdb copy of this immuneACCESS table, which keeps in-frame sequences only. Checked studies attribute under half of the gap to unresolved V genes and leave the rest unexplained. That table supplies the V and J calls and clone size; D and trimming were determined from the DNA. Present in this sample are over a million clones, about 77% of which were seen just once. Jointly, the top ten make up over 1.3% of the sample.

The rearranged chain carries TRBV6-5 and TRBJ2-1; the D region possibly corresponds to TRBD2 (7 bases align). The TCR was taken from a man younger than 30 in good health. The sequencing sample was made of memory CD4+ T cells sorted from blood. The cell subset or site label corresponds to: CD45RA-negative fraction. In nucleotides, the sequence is TGTGCCAGCAGTCTTGGAGCGGGACACTACAATGAGCAGTTCTTC. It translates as CASSLGAGHYNEQFF.